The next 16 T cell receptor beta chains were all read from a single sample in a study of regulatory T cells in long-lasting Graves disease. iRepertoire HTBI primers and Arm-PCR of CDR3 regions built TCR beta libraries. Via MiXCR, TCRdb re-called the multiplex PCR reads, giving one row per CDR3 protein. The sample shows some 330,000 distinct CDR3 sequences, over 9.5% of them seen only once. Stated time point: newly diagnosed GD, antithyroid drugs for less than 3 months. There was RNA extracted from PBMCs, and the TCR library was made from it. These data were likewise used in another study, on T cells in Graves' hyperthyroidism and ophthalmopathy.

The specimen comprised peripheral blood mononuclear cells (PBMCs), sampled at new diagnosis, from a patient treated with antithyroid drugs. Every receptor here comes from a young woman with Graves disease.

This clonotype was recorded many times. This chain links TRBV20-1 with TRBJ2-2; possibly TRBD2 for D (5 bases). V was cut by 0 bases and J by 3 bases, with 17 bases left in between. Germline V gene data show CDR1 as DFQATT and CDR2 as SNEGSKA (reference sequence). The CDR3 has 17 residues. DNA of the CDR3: TGCAGTGCTAGAGATCGGCGCGGGCGAGAAGACACCGGGGAGCTGTTTTTT. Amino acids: CSARDRRGREDTGELFF.

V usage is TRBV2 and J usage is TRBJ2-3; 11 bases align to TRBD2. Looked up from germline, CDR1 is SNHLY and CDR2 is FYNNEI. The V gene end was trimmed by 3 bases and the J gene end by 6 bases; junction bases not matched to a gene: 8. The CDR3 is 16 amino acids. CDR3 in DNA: TGTGCCAGCAGTGAGGGTAGCGGGGGGGCCGGGGATACGCAGTATTTT. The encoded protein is CASSEGSGGAGDTQYF.

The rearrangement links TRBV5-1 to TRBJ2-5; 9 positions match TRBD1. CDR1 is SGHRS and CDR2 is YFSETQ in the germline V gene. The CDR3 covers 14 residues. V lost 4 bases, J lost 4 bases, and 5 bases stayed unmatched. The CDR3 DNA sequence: TGCGCCAGCAGCGGACAGGGGCTAAGAGAGACCCAGTACTTC. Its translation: CASSGQGLRETQYF.

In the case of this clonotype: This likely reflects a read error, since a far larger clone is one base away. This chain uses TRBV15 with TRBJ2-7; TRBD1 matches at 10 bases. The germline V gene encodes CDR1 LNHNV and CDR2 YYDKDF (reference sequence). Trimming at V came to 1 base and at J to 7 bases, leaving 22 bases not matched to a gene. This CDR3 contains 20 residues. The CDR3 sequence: CATSRVLDRGSPSTRNEQYF. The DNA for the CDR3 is TGTGCCACCAGCAGAGTTCTGGACAGGGGGAGTCCCTCTACACGAAATGAGCAGTACTTC.

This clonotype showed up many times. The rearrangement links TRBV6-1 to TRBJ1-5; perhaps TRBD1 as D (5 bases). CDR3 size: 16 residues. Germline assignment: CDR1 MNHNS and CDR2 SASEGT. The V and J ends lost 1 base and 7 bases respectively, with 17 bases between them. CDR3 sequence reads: CASSEVGGQGGQPQHF. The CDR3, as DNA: TGTGCCAGCAGTGAAGTTGGGGGTCAGGGAGGGCAGCCCCAGCATTTT.

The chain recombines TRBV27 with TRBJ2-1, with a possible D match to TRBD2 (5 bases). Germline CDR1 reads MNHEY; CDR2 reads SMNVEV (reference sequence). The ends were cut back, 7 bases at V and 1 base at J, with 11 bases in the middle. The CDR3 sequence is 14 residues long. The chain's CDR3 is CASIYRGSYNEQFF. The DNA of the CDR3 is TGTGCCAGCATTTACCGGGGTTCCTACAATGAGCAGTTCTTC.

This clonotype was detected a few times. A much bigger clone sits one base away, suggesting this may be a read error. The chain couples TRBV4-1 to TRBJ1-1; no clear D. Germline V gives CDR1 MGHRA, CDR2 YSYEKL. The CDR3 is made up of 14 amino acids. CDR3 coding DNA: TGCGCCAGCAGCCAAGGTCTAATGAACACTGAAGCTTCCTTT. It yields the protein CASSQGLMNTEASF.

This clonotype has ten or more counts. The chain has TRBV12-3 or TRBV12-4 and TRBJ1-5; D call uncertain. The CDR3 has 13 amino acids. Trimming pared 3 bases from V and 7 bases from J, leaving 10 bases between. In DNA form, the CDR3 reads TGTGCCAGCAGTTTCGGGTTCGAGCAGCCCCAGCATTTT. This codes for CASSFGFEQPQHF.

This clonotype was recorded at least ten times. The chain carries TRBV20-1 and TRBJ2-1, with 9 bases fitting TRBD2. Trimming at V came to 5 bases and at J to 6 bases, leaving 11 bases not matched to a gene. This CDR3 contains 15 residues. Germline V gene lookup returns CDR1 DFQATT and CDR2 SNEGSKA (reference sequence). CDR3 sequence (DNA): TGCAGTGCTGCTAGAACTAGGCGGGAGGGCAATGAGCAGTTCTTC. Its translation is CSAARTRREGNEQFF.

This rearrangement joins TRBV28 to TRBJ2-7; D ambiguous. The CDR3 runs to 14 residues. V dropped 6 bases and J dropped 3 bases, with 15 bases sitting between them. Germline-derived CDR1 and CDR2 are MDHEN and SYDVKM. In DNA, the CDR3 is TGTGCCAGCAGCCTCGGTGGCTATAGCTACGAGCAGTACTTC. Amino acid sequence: CASSLGGYSYEQYF. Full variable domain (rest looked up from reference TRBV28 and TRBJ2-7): DVKVTQSSRYLVKRTGEKVFLECVQDMDHENMFWYRQDPGLGLRLIYFSYDVKMKEKGDIPEGYSVSREKKERFSLILESASTNQTSMYLCASSLGGYSYEQYFGPGTRLTVT.

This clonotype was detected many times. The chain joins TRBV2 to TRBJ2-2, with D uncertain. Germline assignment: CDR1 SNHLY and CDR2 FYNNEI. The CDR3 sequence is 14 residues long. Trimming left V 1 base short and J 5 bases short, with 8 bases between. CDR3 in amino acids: CASSEVTTTGELFF. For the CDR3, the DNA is TGTGCCAGCAGTGAAGTGACGACTACCGGGGAGCTGTTTTTT.

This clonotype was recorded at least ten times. DNA for the CDR3: TGTGCCGGAGGAAGGGTTGACAGGTCGAACACTGAAGCTTTCTTT. Translated: CAGGRVDRSNTEAFF. The chain combines TRBV5-4 with TRBJ1-1; possibly TRBD1 for D (6 bases). The V end lost 10 bases, the J end lost 1 base, and 20 bases lay between the germline ends. The CDR3 has 15 residues. The V gene's germline CDR1 is SGHNT and CDR2 YYREEE (reference sequence).

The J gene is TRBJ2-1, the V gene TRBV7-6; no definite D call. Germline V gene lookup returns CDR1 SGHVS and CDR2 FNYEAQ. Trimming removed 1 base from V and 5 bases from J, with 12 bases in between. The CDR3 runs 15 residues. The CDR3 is CASSLGPFENNEQFF. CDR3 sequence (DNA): TGTGCCAGCAGCTTAGGGCCCTTTGAGAACAATGAGCAGTTCTTC. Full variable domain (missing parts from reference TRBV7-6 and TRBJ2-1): GAGVSQSPRYKVTKRGQDVALRCDPISGHVSLYWYRQALGQGPEFLTYFNYEAQQDKSGLPNDRFSAERPEGSISTLTIQRTEQRDSAMYRCASSLGPFENNEQFFGPGTRLTVL.

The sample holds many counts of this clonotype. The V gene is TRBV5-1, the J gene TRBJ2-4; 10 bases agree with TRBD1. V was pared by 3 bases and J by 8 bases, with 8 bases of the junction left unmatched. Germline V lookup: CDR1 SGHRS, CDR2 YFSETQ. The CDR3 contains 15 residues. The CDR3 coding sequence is TGCGCCAGCAGCTCAAGACAGGGGGCGAAGGACATTCAGTACTTC. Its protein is CASSSRQGAKDIQYF.

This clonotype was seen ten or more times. The CDR3 loop reads CSVEDEVSGGWTDTQYF. CDR3 DNA sequence: TGCAGCGTTGAAGATGAGGTATCGGGGGGGTGGACAGATACGCAGTATTTT. The chain carries TRBV29-1 and TRBJ2-3, with 8 bases that match TRBD2. CDR1 SQVTM and CDR2 ANQGSEA come from the germline V gene. Trimming removed 0 bases from V and 3 bases from J; junction bases left unmatched: 11. The CDR3 runs to 17 residues.

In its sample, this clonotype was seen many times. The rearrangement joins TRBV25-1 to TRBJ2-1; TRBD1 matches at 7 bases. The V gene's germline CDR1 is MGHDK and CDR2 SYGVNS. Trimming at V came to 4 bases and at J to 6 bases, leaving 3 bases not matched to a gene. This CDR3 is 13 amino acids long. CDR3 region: CASSAGTVNEQFF. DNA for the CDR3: TGTGCCAGCAGTGCGGGGACAGTCAATGAGCAGTTCTTC.